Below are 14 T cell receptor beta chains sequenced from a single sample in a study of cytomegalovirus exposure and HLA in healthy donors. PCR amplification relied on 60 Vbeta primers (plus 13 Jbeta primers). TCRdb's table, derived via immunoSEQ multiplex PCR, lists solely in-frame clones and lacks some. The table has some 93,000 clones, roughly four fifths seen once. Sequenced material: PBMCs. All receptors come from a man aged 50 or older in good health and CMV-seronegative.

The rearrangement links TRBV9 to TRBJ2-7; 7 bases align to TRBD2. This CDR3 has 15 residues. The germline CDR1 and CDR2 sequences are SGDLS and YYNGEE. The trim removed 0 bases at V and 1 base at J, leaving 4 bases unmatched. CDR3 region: CASSVGREDSYEQYF. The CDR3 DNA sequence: TGTGCCAGCAGCGTAGGCCGGGAGGATTCCTACGAGCAGTACTTC.

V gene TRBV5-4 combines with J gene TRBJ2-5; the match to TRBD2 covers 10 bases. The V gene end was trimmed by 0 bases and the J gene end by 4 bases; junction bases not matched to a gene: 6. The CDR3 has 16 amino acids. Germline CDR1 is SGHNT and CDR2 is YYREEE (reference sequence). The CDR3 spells CASSLVMSSGRETQYF. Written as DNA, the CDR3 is TGTGCCAGCAGCTTGGTAATGTCTAGCGGGAGAGAGACCCAGTACTTC.

Written as DNA, the CDR3 is TGTGCCAGCTCACCGAGAAGTGATGATACGCAGTATTTT. It codes for CASSPRSDDTQYF. The rearrangement joins TRBV18 to TRBJ2-3; D is undetermined. Trimming cost V 3 bases and J 6 bases, with 10 bases left between them. CDR3 length: 13 amino acids. The germline V gene has CDR1 KGHSH and CDR2 LQKENI.

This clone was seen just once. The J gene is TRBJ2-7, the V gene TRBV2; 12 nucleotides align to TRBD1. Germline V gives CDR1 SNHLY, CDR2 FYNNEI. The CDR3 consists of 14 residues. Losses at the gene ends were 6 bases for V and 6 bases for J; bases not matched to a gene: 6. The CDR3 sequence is CASRTGQGALEQYF. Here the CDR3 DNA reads TGTGCCAGCAGAACGGGACAGGGGGCTCTCGAGCAGTACTTC.

The CDR3: CASSLDPVTNEQFF. The CDR3 region has the DNA TGTGCCAGCAGCTTGGACCCAGTTACCAATGAGCAGTTCTTC. V is TRBV5-4 and J is TRBJ2-1; D remains unclear. V lost 0 bases, J lost 6 bases, and 10 bases lay in between. Per the germline V gene, CDR1 is SGHNT and CDR2 is YYREEE (reference sequence). The CDR3 is 14 residues long.

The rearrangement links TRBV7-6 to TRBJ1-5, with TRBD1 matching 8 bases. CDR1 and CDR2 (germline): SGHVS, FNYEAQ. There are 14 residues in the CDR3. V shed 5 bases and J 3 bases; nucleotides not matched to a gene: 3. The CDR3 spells CASSTGGTNQPQHF. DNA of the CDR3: TGTGCCAGCAGCACAGGGGGGACCAATCAGCCCCAGCATTTT.

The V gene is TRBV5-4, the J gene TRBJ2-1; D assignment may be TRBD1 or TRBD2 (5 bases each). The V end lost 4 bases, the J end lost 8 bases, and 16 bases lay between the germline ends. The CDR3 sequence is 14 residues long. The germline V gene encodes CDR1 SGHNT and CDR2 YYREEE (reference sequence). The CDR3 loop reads CASSVGRVADEQFF. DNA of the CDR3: TGTGCCAGCAGCGTGGGGCGGGTTGCAGATGAGCAGTTCTTC. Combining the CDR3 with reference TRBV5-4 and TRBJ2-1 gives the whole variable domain ETGVTQSPTHLIKTRGQQVTLRCSSQSGHNTVSWYQQALGQGPQFIFQYYREEENGRGNFPPRFSGLQFPNYSSELNVNALELDDSALYLCASSVGRVADEQFFGPGTRLTVL.

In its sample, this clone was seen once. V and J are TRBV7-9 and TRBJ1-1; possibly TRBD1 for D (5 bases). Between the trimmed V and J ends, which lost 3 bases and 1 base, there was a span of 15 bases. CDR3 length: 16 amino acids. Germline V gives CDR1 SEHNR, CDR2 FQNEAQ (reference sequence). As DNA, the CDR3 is TGTGCCAGCAGCTTCGGGGGGTCAGAAAGGAACACTGAAGCTTTCTTT. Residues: CASSFGGSERNTEAFF.

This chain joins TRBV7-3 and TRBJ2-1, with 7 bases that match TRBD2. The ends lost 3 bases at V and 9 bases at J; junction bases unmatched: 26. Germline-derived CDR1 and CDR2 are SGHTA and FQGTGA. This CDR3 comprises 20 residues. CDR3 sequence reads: CASSFHRRCGGLLLDREQFF. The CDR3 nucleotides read TGTGCCAGCAGCTTTCATCGTCGTTGCGGGGGACTACTTTTGGATCGTGAGCAGTTCTTC.

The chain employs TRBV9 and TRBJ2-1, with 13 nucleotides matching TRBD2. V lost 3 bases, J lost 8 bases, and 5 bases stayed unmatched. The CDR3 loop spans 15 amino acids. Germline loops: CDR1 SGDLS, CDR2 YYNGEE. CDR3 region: CASSALAGGLDEQFF. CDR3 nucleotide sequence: TGTGCCAGCAGCGCACTAGCGGGAGGGCTCGATGAGCAGTTCTTC. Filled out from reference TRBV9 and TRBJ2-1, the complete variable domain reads DSGVTQTPKHLITATGQRVTLRCSPRSGDLSVYWYQQSLDQGLQFLIQYYNGEERAKGNILERFSAQQFPDLHSELNLSSLELGDSALYFCASSALAGGLDEQFFGPGTRLTVL.

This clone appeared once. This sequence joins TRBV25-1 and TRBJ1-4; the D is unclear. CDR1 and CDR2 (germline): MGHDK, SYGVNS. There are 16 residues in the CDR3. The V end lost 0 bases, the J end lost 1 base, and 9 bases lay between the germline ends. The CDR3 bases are TGTGCCAGCAGTGAATATTCCGGGATAACTAATGAAAAACTGTTTTTT. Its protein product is CASSEYSGITNEKLFF.

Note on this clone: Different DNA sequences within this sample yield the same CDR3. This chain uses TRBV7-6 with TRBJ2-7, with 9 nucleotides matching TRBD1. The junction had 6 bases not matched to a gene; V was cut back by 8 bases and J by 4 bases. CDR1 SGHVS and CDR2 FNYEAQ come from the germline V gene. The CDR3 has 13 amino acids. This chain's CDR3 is CASCPGQGYEQYF. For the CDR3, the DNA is TGTGCCAGCTGCCCGGGACAGGGTTACGAGCAGTACTTC. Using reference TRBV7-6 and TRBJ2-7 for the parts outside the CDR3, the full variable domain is GAGVSQSPRYKVTKRGQDVALRCDPISGHVSLYWYRQALGQGPEFLTYFNYEAQQDKSGLPNDRFSAERPEGSISTLTIQRTEQRDSAMYRCASCPGQGYEQYFGPGTRLTVT.

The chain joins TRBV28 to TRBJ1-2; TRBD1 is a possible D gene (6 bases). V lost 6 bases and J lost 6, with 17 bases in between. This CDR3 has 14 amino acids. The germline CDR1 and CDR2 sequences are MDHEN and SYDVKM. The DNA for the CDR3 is TGTGCCAGCAGCTTCGACAGGAGCTGGAATGGCTACACCTTC. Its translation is CASSFDRSWNGYTF.

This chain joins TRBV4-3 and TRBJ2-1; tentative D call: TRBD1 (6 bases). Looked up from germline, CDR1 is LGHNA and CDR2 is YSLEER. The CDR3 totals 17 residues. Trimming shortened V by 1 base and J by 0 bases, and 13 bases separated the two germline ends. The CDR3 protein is CASSQGTAASSYNEQFF. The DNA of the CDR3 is TGCGCCAGCAGCCAAGGGACAGCCGCTAGCTCCTACAATGAGCAGTTCTTC.